This is a list of T cell receptor beta chains from one sample in a study of cytomegalovirus exposure and HLA in healthy donors. The repertoire was sequenced with immunoSEQ multiplex PCR; TCRdb's copy has only in-frame clones and lacks some. The repertoire includes over 100,000 clones, 60% to 80% of them detected once, and less than 1.1% sits in the top ten. What was sequenced was PBMCs. The receptors originated from a male donor in good health and CMV-seronegative. Each CDR3 is given with its conserved first and last residue. Each record gives: J gene, CDR3 length, V gene, D gene, clone size, CDR3 protein, CDR3 DNA. The D gene is left open where the match is weak. Expanded clones are given a class, and other clones once, few, many or no size at all.

TRBJ2-3 | 15 | TRBV29-1 | TRBD1 | . | CSVVGDRGDTDTQYF | TGCAGCGTTGTGGGGGACAGGGGAGATACAGATACGCAGTATTTT
TRBJ2-7 | 12 | TRBV7-6 | . | . | CASSLEGVEQYF | TGTGCCAGCAGCTTAGAAGGGGTCGAGCAGTACTTC
TRBJ2-7 | 18 | TRBV11-2 | . | . | CASSLELQSSAPLSEQYF | TGTGCCAGCAGCTTAGAGCTACAGAGCTCGGCCCCCCTTTCCGAGCAGTACTTC
TRBJ2-5 | 14 | TRBV6-5 | TRBD2 | . | CASRPGTSGETQYF | TGTGCCAGCAGACCCGGGACTAGCGGAGAGACCCAGTACTTC
TRBJ1-1 | 16 | TRBV2 | . | . | CASSERQGVYGTEAFF | TGTGCCAGCAGTGAAAGGCAGGGTGTGTATGGCACTGAAGCTTTCTTT
TRBJ2-7 | 15 | TRBV18 | TRBD1 | . | CASSSSGTGAYEQYF | TGTGCCAGCTCATCTTCCGGGACAGGAGCCTACGAGCAGTACTTC
TRBJ1-4 | 16 | TRBV9 | TRBD1 | . | CASSLGWGQSNEKLFF | TGTGCCAGCAGCCTAGGGTGGGGACAGTCTAATGAAAAACTGTTTTTT
TRBJ2-7 | 14 | TRBV7-2 | . | . | CASSFAAGSYEQYF | TGTGCCAGCAGCTTCGCCGCGGGGTCCTACGAGCAGTACTTC
TRBJ2-7 | 14 | TRBV6-5 | TRBD1 | . | CASSRGQGAVEQYF | TGTGCCAGCAGCCGGGGACAGGGGGCAGTCGAGCAGTACTTC
TRBJ2-5 | 14 | TRBV2 | TRBD1 | . | CASSSDRGRRTQYF | TGTGCCAGCAGTTCAGACAGGGGGCGCCGGACCCAGTACTTC
TRBJ2-3 | 13 | TRBV7-8 | . | . | CASTSSSTDTQYF | TGTGCCAGCACCTCCTCGAGCACAGATACGCAGTATTTT
TRBJ1-1 | 14 | TRBV18 | TRBD1 | . | CASSPGTGVAEAFF | TGTGCCAGCTCTCCCGGGACAGGGGTGGCTGAAGCTTTCTTT
TRBJ2-7 | 17 | TRBV5-4 | TRBD2 | . | CASSFGLAGGPTYEQYF | TGTGCCAGCAGCTTCGGACTAGCGGGGGGACCTACCTACGAGCAGTACTTC
TRBJ2-2 | 15 | TRBV29-1 | TRBD2 | . | CSVATSGTNTGELFF | TGCAGCGTGGCGACTAGCGGAACGAACACCGGGGAGCTGTTTTTT
TRBJ2-7 | 13 | TRBV7-3 | TRBD1 | . | CASSLAGGYEQYF | TGTGCCAGCAGCTTGGCAGGGGGCTACGAGCAGTACTTC
TRBJ2-3 | 13 | TRBV5-6 | . | . | CASSLQSSDTQYF | TGTGCCAGCAGCTTGCAGTCCTCAGATACGCAGTATTTT
TRBJ1-2 | 11 | TRBV10-3 | . | . | CAISEGSGQTF | TGTGCCATCAGTGAGGGATCAGGGCAAACCTTC
TRBJ1-2 | 14 | TRBV6-1 | TRBD1 | . | CASSDRQGAGGYTF | TGTGCCAGCAGTGATAGGCAGGGGGCCGGCGGCTACACCTTC
TRBJ2-5 | 12 | TRBV29-1 | . | . | CSVDDRSETQYF | TGCAGCGTTGATGACAGGTCAGAGACCCAGTACTTC
TRBJ2-1 | 15 | TRBV18 | TRBD1 | . | CASSPTGTVYNEQFF | TGTGCCAGCTCACCAACCGGGACAGTTTACAATGAGCAGTTCTTC
TRBJ1-1 | 13 | TRBV5-6 | . | . | CASSAGEDTEAFF | TGTGCCAGCAGCGCCGGGGAGGACACTGAAGCTTTCTTT
TRBJ2-2 | 13 | TRBV7-2 | . | . | CASSPTSTGELFF | TGTGCCAGCAGCCCCACTTCCACCGGGGAGCTGTTTTTT
TRBJ2-2 | 15 | TRBV25-1 | TRBD1 | . | CASSERGQNTGELFF | TGTGCCAGCAGTGAAAGGGGGCAGAACACCGGGGAGCTGTTTTTT
TRBJ1-2 | 15 | TRBV5-1 | . | . | CASSPGGSVGYGYTF | TGCGCCAGCAGCCCTGGGGGCAGCGTAGGCTATGGCTACACCTTC
TRBJ1-5 | 13 | TRBV5-8 | . | few | CASSLGRNQPQHF | TGTGCCAGCAGCTTAGGGAGGAATCAGCCCCAGCATTTT
TRBJ2-7 | 14 | TRBV6-5 | TRBD1 | . | CASSSRQGFYEQYF | TGTGCCAGCAGTTCTAGACAGGGATTCTACGAGCAGTACTTC
TRBJ2-5 | 15 | TRBV5-1 | TRBD1 | . | CASSFTGGSEETQYF | TGCGCCAGCAGCTTCACAGGGGGAAGCGAAGAGACCCAGTACTTC
TRBJ2-2 | 18 | TRBV10-3 | TRBD2 | . | CAISESGLMGGKTGELFF | TGTGCCATCAGTGAGTCCGGCCTGATGGGGGGGAAGACCGGGGAGCTGTTTTTT
TRBJ2-7 | 15 | TRBV7-8 | TRBD1 | . | CASSSQTGGLYEQYF | TGTGCCAGCAGCTCCCAGACAGGGGGCCTGTACGAGCAGTACTTC
TRBJ1-3 | 15 | TRBV12-1 | . | . | CASSSQGLSGNTIYF | TGTGCCAGCAGCTCTCAGGGACTCTCTGGAAACACCATATATTTT
TRBJ1-4 | 14 | TRBV6-1 | TRBD1 | . | CASSEGQMNEKLFF | TGTGCCAGCAGTGAGGGACAGATGAATGAAAAACTGTTTTTT
TRBJ2-3 | 17 | TRBV25-1 | TRBD2 | . | CASSELGGGGSTDTQYF | TGTGCCAGCAGTGAATTAGGCGGGGGGGGGAGCACAGATACGCAGTATTTT